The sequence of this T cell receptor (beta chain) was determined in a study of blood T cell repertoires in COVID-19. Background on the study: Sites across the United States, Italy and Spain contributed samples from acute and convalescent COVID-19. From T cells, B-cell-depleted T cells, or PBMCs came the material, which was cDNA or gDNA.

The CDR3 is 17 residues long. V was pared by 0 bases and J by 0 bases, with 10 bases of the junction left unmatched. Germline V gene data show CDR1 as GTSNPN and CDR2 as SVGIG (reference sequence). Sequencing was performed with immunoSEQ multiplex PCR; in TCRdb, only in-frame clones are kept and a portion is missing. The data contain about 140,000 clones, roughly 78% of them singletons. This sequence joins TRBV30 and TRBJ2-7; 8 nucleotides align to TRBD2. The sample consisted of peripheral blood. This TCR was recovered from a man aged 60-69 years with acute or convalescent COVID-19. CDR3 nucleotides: TGTGCCTGGAGTGTATCGACACTAGCGGTAACCTCCTACGAGCAGTACTTC. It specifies CAWSVSTLAVTSYEQYF.